This entry is about one T cell receptor beta chain. Its antigen is unknown. This specimen belongs to a study of OX40 agonist ivuxolimab in advanced cancers. The repertoire was sequenced with immunoSEQ multiplex PCR; TCRdb's copy has only in-frame clones and lacks some. The sample lists roughly 120,000 clones, 85% to 95% occurring once. CDR1 SQVTM and CDR2 ANQGSEA come from the germline V gene. V gave up 6 bases and J gave up 5 bases, with 13 bases separating them. The CDR3 consists of 13 residues. Study conclusions and caveats: The study observed clonal expansion of CD4+ and CD8+ blood T cells by week 6 at 0.1 to 3.0 mg/kg. No antigen was identified for the clonally expanded peripheral T cells. Compared with CD4+, CD8+ T cells on average had more expanded clones.

Patients with autoimmune history or systemic immunosuppression were excluded. The chain has TRBV29-1 and TRBJ1-4, with D possibly being TRBD1 (5 bases). The sample consisted of CD4+ or CD8+ T cells sorted from blood, taken in a trial of the OX40 agonist ivuxolimab. This sequence originates from an adult with an advanced solid tumor such as melanoma, head and neck, liver or kidney cancer. CDR3 bases: TGCAGCGTGGGACGGCTCAGAAATGAAAAACTGTTTTTT. It encodes CSVGRLRNEKLFF.